The 19 T cell receptor beta chains below come from one sample, sequenced in a study of shared clonotypes between healthy human individuals. This table comes from immunoSEQ multiplex PCR, and its TCRdb copy is limited to in-frame clones, with some not included. The sample includes fewer than 2.5 million clones, roughly 93% of them seen just once. Sequencing used naive CD4+ T cells from PBMCs. Documented subset: CD45RA+ positively selected. The receptors originated from a young man in good health. Some clones in this sample may be carry-over from other donors' samples.

The rearrangement joins TRBV19 to TRBJ1-2; 8 bases agree with TRBD1. After removal of 6 bases from V and 4 bases from J, the junction contained 1 base not matched to a gene. Germline assignment: CDR1 LNHDA and CDR2 SQIVND (reference sequence). The CDR3 has 12 residues. Here the CDR3 reads CASRGQAYGYTF. The DNA of the CDR3 is TGTGCCAGTAGGGGACAGGCCTATGGCTACACCTTC. Based on the CDR3 plus reference TRBV19 and TRBJ1-2, the full variable domain is DGGITQSPKYLFRKEGQNVTLSCEQNLNHDAMYWYRQDPGQGLRLIYYSQIVNDFQKGDIAEGYSVSREKKESFPLTVTSAQKNPTAFYLCASRGQAYGYTFGSGTRLTVV.

CDR3 in amino acids: CASSSGTGGRAQYF. CDR3 bases: TGCGCCAGCAGCTCCGGGACTGGGGGAAGGGCCCAGTACTTC. The chain links TRBV5-1 to TRBJ2-7; D is perhaps TRBD2 (6 bases). This CDR3 has 14 amino acids. Trimming took off 3 bases at V and 10 bases at J, with 20 bases between the two ends. Germline values: CDR1 SGHRS, CDR2 YFSETQ. Supplemented by reference TRBV5-1 and TRBJ2-7, the full variable domain reads KAGVTQTPRYLIKTRGQQVTLSCSPISGHRSVSWYQQTPGQGLQFLFEYFSETQRNKGNFPGRFSGRQFSNSRSEMNVSTLELGDSALYLCASSSGTGGRAQYFGPGTRLTVT.

The chain combines TRBV11-2 with TRBJ2-7, with a tentative D call TRBD2 (6 bases). The germline CDR1 and CDR2 sequences are SGHAT and FQNNGV. V gave up 4 bases and J gave up 6 bases, with 13 bases separating them. The CDR3 spans 13 residues. CDR3 coding DNA: TGTGCCAGCAGCTCCACGGGAGTCGGCGAGCAGTACTTC. Translation gives CASSSTGVGEQYF.

The CDR3 DNA reads TGTGCCAGTAGTACCCCGGGACTAGCAAGAGATACGCAGTATTTT. Translating it yields CASSTPGLARDTQYF. V is TRBV19 and J is TRBJ2-3; the match to TRBD2 covers 9 bases. The CDR3 extends over 15 amino acids. Germline V gives CDR1 LNHDA, CDR2 SQIVND (reference sequence). The trim removed 4 bases at V and 5 bases at J, leaving 7 bases unmatched.

The rearrangement links TRBV30 to TRBJ2-1; 14 bases map to TRBD2. V lost 8 bases, J lost 7 bases, and 10 bases stayed unmatched. CDR1 is GTSNPN, CDR2 SVGIG, per germline (reference sequence). The CDR3 totals 15 residues. CDR3 coding DNA: TGTGCCCACATCCCGGGACTAGCGGGAGATAATGAGCAGTTCTTC. Translation gives CAHIPGLAGDNEQFF.

A word on this clone: In the same sample, other DNA sequences code for this CDR3. The chain employs TRBV5-1 and TRBJ2-3; D remains unclear. V lost 0 bases, J lost 6 bases, and 11 bases lay in between. The CDR3 is 14 amino acids. Per the germline V gene, CDR1 is SGHRS and CDR2 is YFSETQ. The CDR3 DNA sequence: TGCGCCAGCAGCTTGGGAACTCCTACTGATACGCAGTATTTT. Protein product: CASSLGTPTDTQYF.

This chain uses TRBV18 with TRBJ1-5; D unresolved. V lost 5 bases and J 4 bases, leaving 6 bases between the germline ends. The CDR3 extends over 12 amino acids. Germline V gene lookup returns CDR1 KGHSH and CDR2 LQKENI. CDR3 DNA: TGTGCCAGCTCAGAGCGGAATCAGCCCCAGCATTTT. Protein sequence: CASSERNQPQHF.

The chain is built from TRBV30 and TRBJ2-2; possibly TRBD2 for D (5 bases). Germline V lookup: CDR1 GTSNPN, CDR2 SVGIG (reference sequence). The CDR3 extends over 15 amino acids. V lost 0 bases, J lost 1 base, and 9 bases lay in between. The CDR3 is CAWSVAEVNTGELFF. In nucleotides, the CDR3 is TGTGCCTGGAGTGTAGCGGAGGTGAACACCGGGGAGCTGTTTTTT.

About this clone: The same CDR3 is also encoded by other DNA sequences in this sample. The rearrangement uses TRBV7-9 and TRBJ1-1; 11 bases are shared with TRBD1. This CDR3 contains 15 residues. J gave up 1 base and V 4 bases, and 2 bases lay outside the gene matches. CDR1 SEHNR and CDR2 FQNEAQ come from the germline V gene (reference sequence). The CDR3 nucleotides are TGTGCCAGCAGCTCGGGGACAGGGGGGAACACTGAAGCTTTCTTT. Protein sequence: CASSSGTGGNTEAFF.

V is TRBV7-2 and J is TRBJ2-5, with D unclear. Trimming removed 5 bases from V and 2 bases from J, with 12 bases in between. Germline-derived CDR1 and CDR2 are SGHTA and FQGNSA. CDR3 length: 14 amino acids. CDR3 coding DNA: TGTGCCAGCAGCGCCTACAAGCAACAAGAGACCCAGTACTTC. Residues: CASSAYKQQETQYF.

The genes are TRBV5-1 and TRBJ1-4, with 9 bases lining up with TRBD1. The germline gives CDR1 SGHRS, CDR2 YFSETQ. The CDR3 is made up of 16 amino acids. J gave up 7 bases and V 1 base, and 8 bases lay outside the gene matches. CDR3 residues: CASSLTGGAGSEKLFF. CDR3 in DNA: TGCGCCAGCAGCTTGACAGGGGGCGCGGGAAGTGAAAAACTGTTTTTT.

This chain connects TRBV7-3 to TRBJ2-1; 7 bases are a match to TRBD2. Germline V gene data show CDR1 as SGHTA and CDR2 as FQGTGA. V lost 1 base and J lost 3; bases outside the gene matches: 9. This CDR3 contains 17 residues. CDR3 sequence: CASSLMSASGYYNEQFF. The CDR3 DNA sequence: TGTGCCAGCAGCTTAATGTCAGCTAGCGGATACTACAATGAGCAGTTCTTC.

This sequence joins TRBV27 and TRBJ1-1, with TRBD1 as a possible D gene (5 bases). Trimming took off 4 bases at V and 2 bases at J, with 8 bases between the two ends. The CDR3 consists of 13 residues. Germline V gene sequence: CDR1 MNHEY, CDR2 SMNVEV (reference sequence). The CDR3 protein is CASSSDRNTEAFF. In nucleotides, the CDR3 is TGTGCCAGCAGTTCCGACAGAAACACTGAAGCTTTCTTT.

The chain joins TRBV7-3 to TRBJ2-3; the match to TRBD2 covers 10 bases. V shed 2 bases, J shed 1 base, and the junction held 6 bases outside the gene matches. The germline gives CDR1 SGHTA, CDR2 FQGTGA. The CDR3 extends over 17 amino acids. The CDR3 region is CASSLFGLAGGTDTQYF. The CDR3 coding sequence is TGTGCCAGCAGCTTATTTGGCCTAGCGGGAGGCACAGATACGCAGTATTTT.

The V and J genes are TRBV7-8 and TRBJ1-1; D may be TRBD1 (6 bases). Trimming shortened V by 2 bases and J by 5 bases, and 24 bases separated the two germline ends. This CDR3 spans 18 amino acids. The germline gives CDR1 SGHVS, CDR2 FQNEAQ. CDR3 bases: TGTGCCAGCAGCTTATTTCTTTGGCTCAGGGGTTCGGGAACTGAAGCTTTCTTT. Amino acids: CASSLFLWLRGSGTEAFF.

The chain links TRBV7-9 to TRBJ2-2; 7 bases line up with TRBD1. V lost 2 bases, J lost 2 bases, and 5 bases stayed unmatched. This CDR3 region has 16 residues. Germline loops: CDR1 SEHNR, CDR2 FQNEAQ (reference sequence). CDR3 sequence reads: CASSLRGTANTGELFF. The CDR3 region has the DNA TGTGCCAGCAGCTTACGAGGGACAGCCAACACCGGGGAGCTGTTTTTT.

The rearrangement links TRBV6-4 to TRBJ2-1, with 12 bases fitting TRBD2. This CDR3 comprises 16 residues. V was clipped by 4 bases and J by 3 bases; unmatched bases: 4. Germline values: CDR1 MRHNA, CDR2 SNTAGT. CDR3 sequence reads: CASSVASGRVYNEQFF. In DNA, the CDR3 is TGTGCCAGCAGTGTAGCTAGCGGGAGGGTCTACAATGAGCAGTTCTTC.

In DNA form, the CDR3 reads TGTGCCATCAGTGAGTCAGTTCGGCAAAGCACAGATACGCAGTATTTT. Translation: CAISESVRQSTDTQYF. The chain couples TRBV10-3 to TRBJ2-3, with D uncertain. CDR1 and CDR2 (germline): ENHRY, SYGVKD. This CDR3 comprises 16 residues. Trimming cost V 0 bases and J 0 bases, with 10 bases left between them.

As DNA, the CDR3 is TGTGCCAGCAGCGTAGTGGCTGCCTCTGGGGCCAACGTCCTGACTTTC. Its translation: CASSVVAASGANVLTF. The gene calls are TRBV9 and TRBJ2-6; D gene unclear. CDR1 SGDLS and CDR2 YYNGEE come from the germline V gene. This CDR3 has 16 amino acids. Trimming removed 0 bases at V and 0 bases at J, with 7 bases between. Combining the CDR3 with reference TRBV9 and TRBJ2-6 gives the whole variable domain DSGVTQTPKHLITATGQRVTLRCSPRSGDLSVYWYQQSLDQGLQFLIQYYNGEERAKGNILERFSAQQFPDLHSELNLSSLELGDSALYFCASSVVAASGANVLTFGAGSRLTVL.